This T cell receptor beta chain was sequenced in a study of Ad26.COV2.S vaccination and SARS-CoV-2 variants. Measured with immunoSEQ multiplex PCR; TCRdb has only the in-frame clones, and not every one. The sample gives 300,000 to 450,000 clones, just over 90% of which show up once; roughly 3.9% is in the top ten. The V gene lost 1 base and the J gene lost 5 bases, with 12 bases spanning the gap. Germline-derived CDR1 and CDR2 are SGHDN and FVKESK. The CDR3 consists of 14 residues. This TCR was recovered from a human donor who had recovered from COVID-19. The specimen was peripheral blood, collected after recovery from COVID-19. The V gene is TRBV14, the J gene TRBJ2-7; no definite D call. The CDR3 nucleotides read TGTGCCAGCAGCCAAGTCCCCCAGAGTCACGAGCAGTACTTC. This sequence encodes CASSQVPQSHEQYF.